These T cell receptor beta chains were read from a single sample in a study of vaccination effects on CD4 cells after COVID-19. These receptors' targets are unknown. TCRdb's copy holds only in-frame clones and misses some; the assay was immunoSEQ multiplex PCR. The data contain 70,000 to 85,000 clones, 81% of them singletons. The sequences come from CD4+ T cells from PBMCs cultured with HCoV-229E spike peptides, collected after COVID-19 vaccination. Receptors were obtained from a human donor who received a COVID-19 vaccine. CDR3s include the opening cysteine and the closing phenylalanine or tryptophan. The order of the fields is V gene, D gene, J gene, CDR3 protein. A D gene is named only where the DNA matches it firmly.

TRBV6-6	-	TRBJ1-2	CASSYYSPRQYGYTF
TRBV18	-	TRBJ2-4	CASSATMRAKNIQYF
TRBV5-1	TRBD1	TRBJ2-5	CASSVQGSQETQYF
TRBV27	-	TRBJ1-2	CASSLKGNYGYTF
TRBV28	TRBD1	TRBJ1-1	CASSSPGGITEAFF
TRBV7-7	TRBD2	TRBJ2-5	CASSLVAGGGETQYF
TRBV5-1	-	TRBJ1-4	CASSLEVRFTNEKLFF
TRBV30	-	TRBJ1-5	CAGGRGDNQPQHF
TRBV24-1	TRBD1	TRBJ1-1	CATSDRQGKAGAFF
TRBV6-5	TRBD1	TRBJ1-2	CASRYRGFSYGYTF
TRBV3-1/TRBV3-2	TRBD1	TRBJ2-6	CASSGRPGQSFSGANVLTF
TRBV9	-	TRBJ2-3	CASSYRQGGSTDTQYF
TRBV24-1	TRBD1	TRBJ1-1	CAVRQGLNTEAFF
TRBV10-3	-	TRBJ2-5	CAISDMGGGLETQYF
TRBV5-1	-	TRBJ1-1	CASSSVGYTEAFF
TRBV28	TRBD2	TRBJ2-2	CASSSVGTSATGELFF
TRBV6-1	-	TRBJ1-2	CASSEGGPYGYTF